This T cell receptor (beta chain) was recovered during a study of blood T cell repertoires in COVID-19. Study in general: Some COVID-19 samples were acute and others convalescent; all came from the United States, Italy and Spain. From T cells, B-cell-depleted T cells, or PBMCs came the material, which was cDNA or gDNA.

In germline, CDR1 is SGHDT, CDR2 YYEEEE. The CDR3 runs 16 residues. Trimming shortened V by 1 base and J by 9 bases, and 17 bases separated the two germline ends. A Seattle source enrolled patients during active infection and followed them longitudinally. Study processing details: Researchers report that nucleated cell counts were estimated from reference gene primer amplification. The table came from immunoSEQ multiplex PCR; TCRdb's copy has only in-frame clones and leaves some out. That table gives V, J and clone size, and the DNA gave D and trimming. The sample has approximately 270,000 clones, around 81% seen once; the top ten hold roughly 14%. This clone was picked up one time.

The sequenced sample consisted of peripheral blood. This receptor was identified in a person aged 70 to 80 with COVID-19, enrolled during active disease. The rearrangement links TRBV5-6 to TRBJ1-6, with a weak D call TRBD1 (6 bases). CDR3 DNA sequence: TGTGCCAGCAGCTTGATGTTGGGGGCGGGAGGTTCACCCCTCCACTTT. It encodes CASSLMLGAGGSPLHF.